The clone carrying this T cell receptor (beta chain) appeared once. Its antigen is currently unknown. Assay: immunoSEQ multiplex PCR; the TCRdb copy retains only in-frame clones and omits some. The table includes 12,000 or so clones, 82% detected once. The sample comes from a study of T cell repertoires in ileal Crohn's disease. Study-wide findings and caveats: Compared with non-smokers, active smokers at surgery showed more clonal expansions. All patients with clonality above 26.8% had endoscopic recurrence.

Per germline, CDR1 ENHRY and CDR2 SYGVKD. Trimming removed 2 bases from V and 4 bases from J; junction bases left unmatched: 2. The CDR3 is made up of 15 amino acids. The time point here: neoterminal ileum biopsy at postoperative endoscopy, about 6 months after surgery. Adults with ileal or ileocolonic Crohn's disease and an indication for resection were eligible. Material: ileal tissue. This clonotype was sampled from an adult with Crohn's disease. J is TRBJ2-2 and V is TRBV10-3; 9 positions match TRBD1. CDR3 DNA: TGTGCCATCAGTGAGAACAGGGGGCCCACCGGGGAGCTGTTTTTT. It codes for CAISENRGPTGELFF.